This is a list of T cell receptor beta chains from one sample in a study of T cell responses to AZD1222 COVID-19 vaccine. Assay used: immunoSEQ multiplex PCR; TCRdb lists only in-frame clones, some missing. The repertoire holds under 100,000 clones, with around nine tenths as singletons. Material: peripheral blood, obtained on day 0 of AZD1222 vaccination. These receptors were taken from an adult in good health. CDR3s include the opening cysteine and the closing phenylalanine or tryptophan. The D gene is left open where the match is weak. Clone size is stated in some rows and not others, as once, few, many or a class when expanded.

TGTGCCAGCAGTAAAAGATACGGGACAAGAGGAAACACCATATATTTT | CASSKRYGTRGNTIYF | NA | TRBV2 | NA | TRBJ1-3
TGTGCCAGTAGTACCCTCCGGAACACTGAAGCTTTCTTT | CASSTLRNTEAFF | NA | TRBV19 | NA | TRBJ1-1
TGTGCCAGCAGCTTGGGAGGGACAGGGAGACTGGACACCGAAGCTTTCTTT | CASSLGGTGRLDTEAFF | NA | TRBV5-4 | TRBD1 | TRBJ1-1
TGTGCCAGCAGCTTAGAAATTGTCACGAACTATGGCTACACCTTC | CASSLEIVTNYGYTF | NA | TRBV7-2 | NA | TRBJ1-2
TGTGCCAGCAGTTCCTCTCTGAGATGGCCACTAGCGGGGGGAACAGATACGCAGTATTTT | CASSSSLRWPLAGGTDTQYF | NA | TRBV27 | TRBD2 | TRBJ2-3
TGTGCCATCAGTGACCCCCAGGGCTTGAGGAGCAATCAGCCCCAGCATTTT | CAISDPQGLRSNQPQHF | NA | TRBV10-3 | NA | TRBJ1-5
TGTGCCAGTAGTCTCGGGGCAGGGGTTGGCTACACCTTC | CASSLGAGVGYTF | NA | TRBV19 | NA | TRBJ1-2
TGTGCCAGCAGCTTTGGGGGGGGCCAAGAGACCCAGTACTTC | CASSFGGGQETQYF | NA | TRBV11-2 | TRBD2 | TRBJ2-5
TGTGCCAGTAGTAGCGGCAATAATTCACCCCTCCACTTT | CASSSGNNSPLHF | once | TRBV19 | NA | TRBJ1-6
TGTGCCAGCAGCTTCGGGGGCCCCCAGAGACAGCCCCAGCATTTT | CASSFGGPQRQPQHF | NA | TRBV7-2 | NA | TRBJ1-5
TGTGCCAGCAGCCCCATGGACGGGAACACCGGGGAGCTGTTTTTT | CASSPMDGNTGELFF | NA | TRBV11-2 | NA | TRBJ2-2
TGTGCCAGCAGCTTAGCGGCCTCCTACGAGCAGTACTTC | CASSLAASYEQYF | NA | TRBV11-3 | NA | TRBJ2-7
TGTGCCAGTACCCCTAGCGGGGGGAACTCCTACGAGCAGTACTTC | CASTPSGGNSYEQYF | NA | TRBV19 | TRBD2 | TRBJ2-7
TGTGCCAGTGCAGCAGTAATAAATAATTCACCCCTCCACTTT | CASAAVINNSPLHF | once | TRBV19 | NA | TRBJ1-6
TGTGCCAGCAGCTTGCGGCAACCGGGACAGGGGGCGATAAAGACCCAGTACTTC | CASSLRQPGQGAIKTQYF | NA | TRBV5-4 | TRBD1 | TRBJ2-5
TGTGCCAGCAGCTCCACGAACGGACAGGGGAGTGACGAGCAGTACTTC | CASSSTNGQGSDEQYF | NA | TRBV7-8 | TRBD1 | TRBJ2-7
TGTGCCAGCAGCCTATACCCAGGGGGCAATCAGCCCCAGCATTTT | CASSLYPGGNQPQHF | NA | TRBV7-3 | NA | TRBJ1-5
TGCGCCAGCAGCCGCGGACAGGGGTTCGGTGGCTACACCTTC | CASSRGQGFGGYTF | NA | TRBV5-1 | TRBD1 | TRBJ1-2
TGTGCCAGCAGCCCCCGGACAGGCGTTGGTTCACCCCTCCACTTT | CASSPRTGVGSPLHF | NA | TRBV3-1/TRBV3-2 | TRBD1 | TRBJ1-6
TGTGCCAGCAGCCTGGGACCGGGCGGAAACACCATATATTTT | CASSLGPGGNTIYF | NA | TRBV9 | NA | TRBJ1-3
TGCGCCAGCAGCCTGGGACAGGGGCTAGCGTCTGAAGCTTTCTTT | CASSLGQGLASEAFF | NA | TRBV4-3 | TRBD1 | TRBJ1-1
TGTGCCAGCAGTGTAGCCCGACAGGGCTACGAGCAGTACTTC | CASSVARQGYEQYF | NA | TRBV6-1 | TRBD1 | TRBJ2-7
TGTGCCAGCAGCTCCCCCCCCGGGACAGGGTTTGCTCTGGATGGCTACACCTTC | CASSSPPGTGFALDGYTF | NA | TRBV7-2 | TRBD1 | TRBJ1-2
TGCGCCAGCAGCTCATCAGGGGGTACAGCTGAAGCTTTCTTT | CASSSSGGTAEAFF | NA | TRBV4-3 | TRBD1 | TRBJ1-1
TGTGCCAGCAGTAGAGGGGGATTGGATGGCTACACCTTC | CASSRGGLDGYTF | NA | TRBV25-1 | NA | TRBJ1-2
TGTGCCACTCGACGGGGGAGGTCCTACAATGAGCAGTTCTTC | CATRRGRSYNEQFF | NA | TRBV5-8 | NA | TRBJ2-1
TGTGCCAGTAGCTATGGGACAGGGTGGAACTATGGCTACACCTTC | CASSYGTGWNYGYTF | NA | TRBV19 | TRBD1 | TRBJ1-2
TGTGCCAGCTCAAAGGGCCCTTACAATGAGCAGTTCTTC | CASSKGPYNEQFF | NA | TRBV27 | NA | TRBJ2-1
TGTGCCAGTAGTATAGCGGGGGGACCTACCTACGAGCAGTACTTC | CASSIAGGPTYEQYF | NA | TRBV19 | TRBD2 | TRBJ2-7
TGTGCCAGTAGTTTTCCGGGGGTGAACACTGAAGCTTTCTTT | CASSFPGVNTEAFF | NA | TRBV19 | NA | TRBJ1-1
TGTGCCAGCAGCTCGACAGGGGGCGTGGGTGAAAAACTGTTTTTT | CASSSTGGVGEKLFF | NA | TRBV11-2 | TRBD1 | TRBJ1-4
TGTGCCAGCAGTGAGCACCGGACAACGGCGGGTTCACCCCTCCACTTT | CASSEHRTTAGSPLHF | NA | TRBV2 | NA | TRBJ1-6
TGCAGCGTTGGGGAACAGGGGGCGCATTCTGAAGCTTTCTTT | CSVGEQGAHSEAFF | once | TRBV29-1 | TRBD1 | TRBJ1-1
TGTGCCAGTAGTCCTAGTCGGACAGGCGGCAATCAGCCCCAGCATTTT | CASSPSRTGGNQPQHF | NA | TRBV19 | TRBD1 | TRBJ1-5
TGCGCCAGCAGCTACTACGGGGGACGGGCTAATGAAAAACTGTTTTTT | CASSYYGGRANEKLFF | NA | TRBV5-1 | NA | TRBJ1-4
TGTGCCAGCAGCTCCCCGGAGGAGGGTGATGACCATCAGCCCCAGCATTTT | CASSSPEEGDDHQPQHF | NA | TRBV7-9 | NA | TRBJ1-5
TGTGCCAGCGGAGGACAGGGTTATAGCAATCAGCCCCAGCATTTT | CASGGQGYSNQPQHF | NA | TRBV6-5 | TRBD1 | TRBJ1-5
TGTGCCAGCAGTTTGAGCCGGTCTAATGAAAAACTGTTTTTT | CASSLSRSNEKLFF | NA | TRBV27 | NA | TRBJ1-4
TGTGCCAGCAGCTTAGGGACTAGCGGGGGGTACACAGATACGCAGTATTTT | CASSLGTSGGYTDTQYF | NA | TRBV11-3 | TRBD2 | TRBJ2-3
TGTGCCTGGACAGGCCCCAGGACTGAAGCTTTCTTT | CAWTGPRTEAFF | NA | TRBV30 | NA | TRBJ1-1